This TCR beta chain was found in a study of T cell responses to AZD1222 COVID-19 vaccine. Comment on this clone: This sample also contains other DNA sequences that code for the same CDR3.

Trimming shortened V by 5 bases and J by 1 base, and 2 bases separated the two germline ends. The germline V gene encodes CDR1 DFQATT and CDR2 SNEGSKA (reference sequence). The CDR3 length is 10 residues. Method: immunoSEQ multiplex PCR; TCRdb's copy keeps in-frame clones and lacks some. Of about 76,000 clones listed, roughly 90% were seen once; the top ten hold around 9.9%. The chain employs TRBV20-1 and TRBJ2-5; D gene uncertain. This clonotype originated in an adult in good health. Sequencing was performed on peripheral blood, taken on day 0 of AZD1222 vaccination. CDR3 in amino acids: CSARQETQYF. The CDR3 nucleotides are TGCAGTGCTCGCCAAGAGACCCAGTACTTC.